Shown below are 22 T cell receptor beta chains from a single sample sequenced in a study of shared clonotypes between healthy human individuals (dated by TCRdb to 2018 to 2021). CD8 naive samples were obtained by positive selection for CCR7 among CD45RO-negative cells, yielding a CD45RA+CCR7+ population from which TemRA cells were excluded. Libraries were prepared through the immunoSEQ multiplex PCR assay. This immuneACCESS table, as held by TCRdb, lists in-frame sequences with V and J called but not all clones. Of the missing ones, under half trace to an unresolved V gene in checked studies; the others have no known cause. The sample data list millions of clones, and 85% to 95% of these were observed just once. The ten largest clones take up about 1.8% of the sample. Input material: naive CD8+ T cells from PBMCs. According to the study, the label for this sample's cell subset or site signals: CD45RA+CCR7+. The origin of the receptors is a man between 18 and 35 years old in good health. Some clones in this sample may be carry-over from other donors' samples.

This clone was seen once. The chain links TRBV6-5 to TRBJ2-3; 10 nucleotides align to TRBD2. V was pared by 6 bases and J by 3 bases, with 6 bases of the junction left unmatched. This CDR3 spans 15 amino acids. CDR1 and CDR2 (germline): MNHEY, SVGAGI. The CDR3, as DNA: TGTGCCAGCAGAAAGACTAGCGGGTTTACAGATACGCAGTATTTT. This codes for CASRKTSGFTDTQYF.

With regard to this clone: Other DNA sequences within the sample encode an identical CDR3. The CDR3 reads CAWSVGRVYEQYF. CDR3 DNA sequence: TGTGCCTGGAGTGTTGGGCGAGTCTACGAGCAGTACTTC. The rearrangement uses TRBV30 and TRBJ2-7; no firm D call. There are 13 residues in the CDR3. CDR1 is GTSNPN and CDR2 is SVGIG in the germline V gene (reference sequence). Trimming took 0 bases from V and 3 from J, leaving 9 bases between them.

This chain links TRBV5-6 with TRBJ2-1; 9 bases are shared with TRBD1. Germline V gives CDR1 SGHDT, CDR2 YYEEEE. V was clipped by 4 bases and J by 8 bases; unmatched bases: 13. The CDR3 is 16 residues long. The CDR3 coding sequence is TGTGCCAGCAGCCTTCTTCCGGACAGGGGATTCCATGAGCAGTTCTTC. Encoded protein: CASSLLPDRGFHEQFF.

Notes on this clone: The sample holds other DNA sequences that translate to the same CDR3. V is TRBV7-9 and J is TRBJ2-1; no reliable D call. This CDR3 region has 11 residues. Germline V CDR1 and CDR2: SEHNR, FQNEAQ (reference sequence). V was shortened by 5 bases and J by 6 bases, with 5 bases between the two germline ends. The CDR3 nucleotides read TGTGCCAGCAGCCCGAGCAATGAGCAGTTCTTC. Translation gives CASSPSNEQFF.

This clone was recorded only once. V and J are TRBV27 and TRBJ2-1; weak D call: TRBD2 (6 bases). Trimming removed 2 bases at V and 3 bases at J, with 11 bases between. In germline, CDR1 is MNHEY, CDR2 SMNVEV (reference sequence). This CDR3 spans 15 amino acids. This CDR3 reads CASSLRGTHYNEQFF. CDR3 DNA: TGTGCCAGCAGTTTACGCGGGACCCACTACAATGAGCAGTTCTTC.

The table lists this clone with a few counts. The chain joins TRBV6-4 to TRBJ2-2; D uncertain. Between the trimmed V and J ends, which lost 3 bases and 4 bases, there was a span of 6 bases. CDR1 is MRHNA and CDR2 is SNTAGT in the germline V gene. The length of the CDR3 is 13 residues. In nucleotides, the CDR3 is TGTGCCAGCAGTGAGACGAGCACCGGGGAGCTGTTTTTT. Translating it yields CASSETSTGELFF.

The chain links TRBV6-5 to TRBJ2-7, with D perhaps TRBD2 (6 bases). This CDR3 is built from 15 residues. V was pared by 0 bases and J by 1 base, with 10 bases between. In germline, CDR1 is MNHEY, CDR2 SVGAGI. CDR3 sequence reads: CASSYSGGFSYEQYF. CDR3 DNA: TGTGCCAGCAGTTACTCCGGGGGTTTTTCCTACGAGCAGTACTTC.

V and J are TRBV27 and TRBJ2-5; D could derive from TRBD1 or TRBD2 (6 bases each). The CDR3 has 16 amino acids. V was clipped by 8 bases and J by 3 bases, with 22 bases between them. CDR1 and CDR2 (germline): MNHEY, SMNVEV (reference sequence). This CDR3 reads CASGLTGAGKEETQYF. CDR3 in DNA: TGTGCCAGCGGCTTGACGGGGGCAGGGAAGGAAGAGACCCAGTACTTC.

The genes are TRBV19 and TRBJ2-7; D not resolved. The germline V and J ends were trimmed by 5 bases and 2 bases, with 10 bases remaining between them. The CDR3 runs to 13 residues. Germline CDR1 LNHDA, CDR2 SQIVND (reference sequence). The CDR3: CASSLRQAYEQYF. As DNA, the CDR3 is TGTGCCAGTAGTTTAAGACAAGCCTACGAGCAGTACTTC. Based on the CDR3 plus reference TRBV19 and TRBJ2-7, the full variable domain is DGGITQSPKYLFRKEGQNVTLSCEQNLNHDAMYWYRQDPGQGLRLIYYSQIVNDFQKGDIAEGYSVSREKKESFPLTVTSAQKNPTAFYLCASSLRQAYEQYFGPGTRLTVT.

This sequence joins TRBV2 and TRBJ2-7; no clear D. The V end was cut by 7 bases, the J end by 3 bases, with 22 bases between. CDR3 size: 16 residues. Germline lookup yields CDR1 SNHLY and CDR2 FYNNEI. CDR3: CASNGYVRSSIYEQYF. CDR3 DNA sequence: TGTGCCAGCAACGGTTACGTCAGGTCTTCTATCTACGAGCAGTACTTC.

This chain connects TRBV7-9 to TRBJ1-1; 8 nucleotides agree with TRBD1. The trim removed 0 bases at V and 10 bases at J, leaving 4 bases unmatched. The germline V gene has CDR1 SEHNR and CDR2 FQNEAQ (reference sequence). This CDR3 is 13 amino acids long. The CDR3 DNA follows: TGTGCCAGCAGCTTAGCGCTTGACAGGGGAGCTTTCTTT. It codes for CASSLALDRGAFF.

The rearrangement uses TRBV7-3 and TRBJ2-3; 7 bases agree with TRBD2. V gave up 11 bases and J gave up 1 base; unmatched junction bases: 6. This CDR3 has 13 residues. Per germline, CDR1 SGHTA and CDR2 FQGTGA. The DNA for the CDR3 is TGTGCCCGCCATCGGGGGGGCACAGATACGCAGTATTTT. Translating it yields CARHRGGTDTQYF.

This chain links TRBV7-6 with TRBJ1-1; 7 positions agree with TRBD1. CDR1 is SGHVS, CDR2 FNYEAQ, per germline. The CDR3 totals 15 residues. V shed 5 bases, J shed 7 bases, and the junction held 13 bases outside the gene matches. The CDR3 region is CASSPGTEGDGEAFF. CDR3 sequence (DNA): TGTGCCAGCAGCCCAGGGACAGAAGGGGATGGTGAAGCTTTCTTT.

This chain joins TRBV4-1 and TRBJ2-7, with 9 bases matching TRBD1. V shed 0 bases, J shed 2 bases, and the junction held 5 bases outside the gene matches. The germline V gene encodes CDR1 MGHRA and CDR2 YSYEKL. This CDR3 region has 16 residues. The CDR3 bases are TGCGCCAGCAGCCAAGACTTCCGGGACAGGGCCTACGAGCAGTACTTC. Translation: CASSQDFRDRAYEQYF.

The rearrangement uses TRBV7-6 and TRBJ2-7; TRBD1 agrees at 7 bases. J gave up 1 base and V 4 bases, and 4 bases lay outside the gene matches. The CDR3 spans 14 residues. The germline CDR1 and CDR2 sequences are SGHVS and FNYEAQ. This CDR3 reads CASSSETGSYEQYF. The CDR3 bases are TGTGCCAGCAGCTCCGAGACAGGGTCCTACGAGCAGTACTTC.

J is TRBJ1-5 and V is TRBV4-2; D is unresolved. Germline CDR1 LGHNA, CDR2 YNFKEQ. V was shortened by 0 bases and J by 3 bases, with 6 bases between the two germline ends. CDR3 length: 14 residues. CDR3 nucleotide sequence: TGTGCCAGCAGCCAAGACCGGAACAATCAGCCCCAGCATTTT. It codes for CASSQDRNNQPQHF.

The V and J genes are TRBV29-1 and TRBJ2-2, with D possibly matching TRBD1 (5 bases). Germline V lookup: CDR1 SQVTM, CDR2 ANQGSEA. The CDR3 contains 15 residues. V was trimmed by 4 bases and J by 1 base, leaving 13 bases between them. The DNA of the CDR3 is TGCAGCGTTGTCTCCCAGGGAAGGAACACCGGGGAGCTGTTTTTT. As protein: CSVVSQGRNTGELFF.

The J gene is TRBJ2-3, the V gene TRBV18, with 10 bases fitting TRBD2. CDR3 size: 15 residues. CDR1 and CDR2 (germline): KGHSH, LQKENI. J was trimmed by 3 bases and V by 6 bases; bases with no gene match: 6. The CDR3 loop is CASSPAGGWTDTQYF. CDR3 nucleotide sequence: TGTGCCAGCTCCCCAGCGGGAGGGTGGACAGATACGCAGTATTTT.

This rearrangement joins TRBV27 to TRBJ2-7; no firm D call. V shed 6 bases and J shed 2 bases, with 14 bases lying between them. This CDR3 has 14 residues. Germline lookup yields CDR1 MNHEY and CDR2 SMNVEV (reference sequence). The CDR3 region is CASRGRFGPYEQYF. In DNA form, the CDR3 reads TGTGCCAGCAGGGGAAGGTTCGGACCCTACGAGCAGTACTTC.

The chain is built from TRBV9 and TRBJ1-2, with a weak D call TRBD1 (5 bases). Trimming removed 4 bases from V and 11 bases from J, with 21 bases in between. The CDR3 contains 14 residues. Germline assignment: CDR1 SGDLS and CDR2 YYNGEE. The CDR3: CASSPQDSRAGYTF. The CDR3 nucleotides are TGTGCCAGCAGCCCCCAAGACAGCCGCGCAGGATACACCTTC. The whole variable domain, remainder taken from reference TRBV9 and TRBJ1-2, is DSGVTQTPKHLITATGQRVTLRCSPRSGDLSVYWYQQSLDQGLQFLIQYYNGEERAKGNILERFSAQQFPDLHSELNLSSLELGDSALYFCASSPQDSRAGYTFGSGTRLTVV.

The DNA for the CDR3 is TGTGCCAGTAGTATAGATCTCGAAACTTGGGACTATGGCTACACCTTC. It codes for CASSIDLETWDYGYTF. V is TRBV19 and J is TRBJ1-2; D remains unclear. The CDR3 has 16 residues. CDR1 is LNHDA and CDR2 is SQIVND in the germline V gene (reference sequence). Trimming removed 0 bases from V and 3 bases from J, with 14 bases in between.

The rearrangement uses TRBV4-1 and TRBJ2-1; 7 bases are shared with TRBD1. J gave up 5 bases and V 5 bases, and 9 bases lay outside the gene matches. From germline, CDR1 is MGHRA and CDR2 YSYEKL. The CDR3 loop spans 15 amino acids. CDR3 in amino acids: CASSYGRGTDNEQFF. The CDR3 DNA reads as TGCGCCAGCAGCTACGGCAGGGGGACAGACAATGAGCAGTTCTTC.